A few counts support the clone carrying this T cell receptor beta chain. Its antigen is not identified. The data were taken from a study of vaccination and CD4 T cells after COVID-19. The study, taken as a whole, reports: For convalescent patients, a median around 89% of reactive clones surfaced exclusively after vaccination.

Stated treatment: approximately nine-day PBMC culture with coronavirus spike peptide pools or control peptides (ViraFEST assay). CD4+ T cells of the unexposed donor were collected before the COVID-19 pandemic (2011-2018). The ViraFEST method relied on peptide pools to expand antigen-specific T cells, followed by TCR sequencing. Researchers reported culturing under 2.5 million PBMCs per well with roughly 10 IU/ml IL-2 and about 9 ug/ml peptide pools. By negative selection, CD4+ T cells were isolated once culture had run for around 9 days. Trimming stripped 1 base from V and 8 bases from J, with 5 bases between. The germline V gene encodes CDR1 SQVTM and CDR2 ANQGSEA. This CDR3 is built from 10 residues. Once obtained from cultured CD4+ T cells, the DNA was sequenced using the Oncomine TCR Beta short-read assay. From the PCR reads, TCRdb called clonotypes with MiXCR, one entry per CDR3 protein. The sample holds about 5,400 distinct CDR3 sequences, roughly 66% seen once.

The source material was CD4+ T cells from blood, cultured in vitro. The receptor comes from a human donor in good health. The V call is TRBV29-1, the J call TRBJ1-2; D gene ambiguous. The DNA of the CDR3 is TGCAGCGTTGAAGGTCGGGGCTACACCTTC. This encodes CSVEGRGYTF.